This T cell receptor beta chain was captured by sequencing in a study of cytomegalovirus exposure and HLA in healthy donors. After removal of 4 bases from V and 0 bases from J, the junction contained 4 bases not matched to a gene. This CDR3 region has 15 residues. The germline gives CDR1 SGHRS, CDR2 YFSETQ. Study conclusions and caveats: The sole available immune exposure information was CMV serostatus.

The primer mix had 60 Vbeta and 13 Jbeta primers. Sequencing was performed with immunoSEQ multiplex PCR; in TCRdb, only in-frame clones are kept and a portion is missing. The sample includes about 130,000 clones, 80% of them seen just once. Of note for this clone: Antigen: not known. Additional DNA sequences in this sample encode the identical CDR3.

The receptor comes from a man in his forties in good health and CMV-seronegative. Sequencing used PBMCs. V usage is TRBV5-1 and J usage is TRBJ1-5; 7 bases map to TRBD1. The CDR3, as DNA: TGCGCCAGCAGCCTACAGGGGAATAGCAATCAGCCCCAGCATTTT. Translating it yields CASSLQGNSNQPQHF.